This TCR beta chain comes out of a study of T-cell reconstitution after alpha-beta-depleted transplantation in children. The library targeted TCRbeta and was prepared with unique molecular identifiers. Using its own MiXCR run on the PCR reads, TCRdb lists one record per CDR3 protein. The table has approximately 420,000 distinct CDR3 sequences, roughly 10% seen once. Per the germline V gene, CDR1 is SQVTM and CDR2 is ANQGSEA. The CDR3 is made up of 11 amino acids. The V end was cut by 4 bases, the J end by 4 bases, with 8 bases between. The chain has TRBV29-1 and TRBJ2-7; D gene unclear. The receptor's source is a human donor who donated a stem cell graft to a child with acute myeloid leukemia. Sequences were derived from PBMCs from the stem cell graft donor, sampled from the stem cell graft. DNA of the CDR3: TGCAGCGTTGCGGGCACTTACGAGCAGTACTTC. Protein: CSVAGTYEQYF.